These T cell receptor beta chains were read from a single sample in a study of human T cells and chemical hapten exposure. TCRdb reanalysed the RACE reads using MiXCR and keeps one entry per CDR3 protein. The table records about 120,000 distinct CDR3 sequences, approximately 15% of them present only once. The sample consisted of whole blood, taken in connection with sensitization to the hapten diphenylcyclopropenone (DPC). The receptors come from a man aged 18 to 29 with alopecia areata. Some clones in this sample may be carry-over from other donors' samples. The CDR3 runs from the conserved cysteine through the conserved F or W. D genes are given only for firm matches. Some rows mark clone size as missing; the rest say once, few, many or name a class of expanded clone.

j_call	clone_size	v_call	d_call	cdr3_nt	cdr3_aa
TRBJ1-1	many	TRBV29-1	TRBD1	TGCAGCGTAGTCGAGGACAGGGGCGAAGCTTTCTTT	CSVVEDRGEAFF
TRBJ2-1	many	TRBV6-2/TRBV6-3	NA	TGTGCCAGCAGTTATTTGGTTTTCCCCCCCTACAATGAGCAGTTCTTC	CASSYLVFPPYNEQFF
TRBJ2-5	few	TRBV29-1	NA	TGCAGCGTTGACTCCGATGGTCGGGAGACCCAGTACTTC	CSVDSDGRETQYF
TRBJ2-5	NA	TRBV5-5	NA	TGTGCCAGCAGCTTGCAACCGCTTTCGGGAAAAGAGACCCAGTACTTC	CASSLQPLSGKETQYF
TRBJ2-1	NA	TRBV12-3/TRBV12-4	NA	TGTGCCAGCAGTTTTTCAGGAATCGATGAGCAGTTCTTC	CASSFSGIDEQFF
TRBJ1-6	NA	TRBV20-1	NA	TGCAGTGCCGCGGACGAAATTAATTCACCCCTCCACTTT	CSAADEINSPLHF
TRBJ2-1	NA	TRBV4-3	TRBD1	TGCGCCAGCAGCTGGACAGGGTACAATGAGCAGTTCTTC	CASSWTGYNEQFF
TRBJ1-1	NA	TRBV7-2	TRBD1	TGTGCCAGCAGACCTAACAGGGGGAGTAGGACTGAAGCTTTCTTT	CASRPNRGSRTEAFF
TRBJ1-1	few	TRBV24-1	NA	TGTGCCACCAGTGATTTTGGGAATCGGGGAGCTTTCTTT	CATSDFGNRGAFF
TRBJ2-6	many	TRBV4-3	NA	TGCGCCAGCAGCCAAGATAGGGACACCTCTGGGGCCAACGTCCTGACTTTC	CASSQDRDTSGANVLTF
TRBJ1-1	NA	TRBV10-1	NA	TGCGCCAGCACAACGGGCTCGAACACTGAAGCTTTCTTT	CASTTGSNTEAFF
TRBJ2-7	few	TRBV20-1	NA	TGCAGTGCAACCATACAGAACTACGAGCAGTACTTC	CSATIQNYEQYF
TRBJ2-5	few	TRBV20-1	NA	TGCAGTGCTAGAAATTTTGCGCCGGGAACCCAAGAGACCCAGTACTTC	CSARNFAPGTQETQYF
TRBJ2-4	few	TRBV7-2	NA	TGTGCCAGCAGCCCCCTGGTCGGCATTCAGTACTTC	CASSPLVGIQYF
TRBJ1-2	few	TRBV6-6	TRBD1	TGTGCCAGCAGTTACTCGAGGGACAGCGGTGGCTACACCTTC	CASSYSRDSGGYTF
TRBJ2-7	few	TRBV6-6	NA	TGTGCCAGCAGCCCCGACGCTGCGGGCAACGAGCAGTACTTC	CASSPDAAGNEQYF
TRBJ1-5	NA	TRBV20-1	NA	TGCAGTGCTAGAAACTCGAGGATTCAGCCCCAGCATTTT	CSARNSRIQPQHF